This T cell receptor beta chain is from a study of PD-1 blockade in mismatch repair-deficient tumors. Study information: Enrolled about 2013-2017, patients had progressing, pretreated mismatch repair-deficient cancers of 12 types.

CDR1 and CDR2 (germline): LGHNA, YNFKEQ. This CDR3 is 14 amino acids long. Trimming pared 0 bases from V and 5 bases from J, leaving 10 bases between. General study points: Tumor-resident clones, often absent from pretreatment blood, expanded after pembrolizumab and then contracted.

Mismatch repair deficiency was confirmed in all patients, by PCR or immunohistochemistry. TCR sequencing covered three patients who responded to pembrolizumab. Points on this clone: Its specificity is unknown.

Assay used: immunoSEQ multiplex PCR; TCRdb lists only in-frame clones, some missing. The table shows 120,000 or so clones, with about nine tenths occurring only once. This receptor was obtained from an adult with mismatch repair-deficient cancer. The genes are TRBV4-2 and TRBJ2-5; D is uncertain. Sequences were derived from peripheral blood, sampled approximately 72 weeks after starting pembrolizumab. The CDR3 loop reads CASSQDSPYETQYF. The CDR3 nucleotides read TGTGCCAGCAGCCAAGATAGTCCCTACGAGACCCAGTACTTC.